This entry concerns a single T cell receptor beta chain. V gave up 0 bases and J gave up 8 bases; unmatched junction bases: 17. CDR1 is GTSNPN, CDR2 SVGIG, per germline (reference sequence). There are 18 residues in the CDR3. Clones were read by immunoSEQ multiplex PCR, and TCRdb kept only the in-frame ones, dropping some. The sample includes over 300,000 clones, around 90% seen only once; the top ten take 6.5%. The sample originates from a study of blood T cell repertoires in COVID-19. The chain combines TRBV30 with TRBJ2-1, with 9 bases matching TRBD2. Sequenced material: peripheral blood. The sequence derives from a man aged 18 to 29 with active or convalescent COVID-19. The CDR3 DNA follows: TGTGCCTGGAGTGTAGAGGCGGGAGGGCCCATAATATGGGATGAGCAGTTCTTC. Protein sequence: CAWSVEAGGPIIWDEQFF.